What follows are 6 T cell receptor beta chains derived from one specimen sequenced in a study of blood T cell repertoires in COVID-19. The method was immunoSEQ multiplex PCR; TCRdb's version includes in-frame clones alone and lacks a portion of them. The data contain about 280,000 clones, 89% of them singletons. The sample comprised peripheral blood. These receptor sequences come from a man in his fifties or sixties with acute or convalescent COVID-19.

The rearrangement uses TRBV18 and TRBJ1-1; no clear D. CDR1 KGHSH and CDR2 LQKENI come from the germline V gene. The CDR3 has 14 amino acids. V dropped 6 bases and J dropped 3 bases, with 14 bases sitting between them. The CDR3 DNA is TGTGCCAGCTCTCCCGGGTATGCGGACACTGAAGCTTTCTTT. Protein: CASSPGYADTEAFF.

This chain joins TRBV10-1 and TRBJ1-1; D gene ambiguous. V was clipped by 2 bases and J by 1 base, with 5 bases between them. Germline V gene lookup returns CDR1 WNHNN and CDR2 SYGVQD (reference sequence). This CDR3 has 13 amino acids. This CDR3 reads CASSELRNTEAFF. The CDR3 DNA sequence: TGCGCCAGCAGTGAGCTCCGGAACACTGAAGCTTTCTTT.

The chain combines TRBV27 with TRBJ1-1; 7 bases are shared with TRBD1. Trimming cost V 6 bases and J 10 bases; bases outside gene matches: 8. This CDR3 has 12 amino acids. The germline gives CDR1 MNHEY, CDR2 SMNVEV (reference sequence). The CDR3 coding sequence is TGTGCCAGCAGACCACAGGGGCTGGCAGCTTTCTTT. The encoded protein is CASRPQGLAAFF.

The chain is built from TRBV5-6 and TRBJ1-2, with TRBD1 matching 8 bases. V gave up 4 bases and J gave up 7 bases; unmatched junction bases: 12. The CDR3 sequence is 15 residues long. CDR1 and CDR2 from the germline V gene are SGHDT and YYEEEE. CDR3 region: CASSLARQGWAGYTF. DNA for the CDR3: TGTGCCAGCAGCCTAGCGCGACAGGGGTGGGCTGGCTACACCTTC. Variable domain in full (rest from reference TRBV5-6 and TRBJ1-2): DAGVTQSPTHLIKTRGQQVTLRCSPKSGHDTVSWYQQALGQGPQFIFQYYEEEERQRGNFPDRFSGHQFPNYSSELNVNALLLGDSALYLCASSLARQGWAGYTFGSGTRLTVV.

For this clone: A junction boundary mismatches the germline segment, possibly from a read error. The CDR3 protein is CARSWGAGGQGEQFF. In DNA form, the CDR3 reads TGCGCCCGCAGTTGGGGCGCGGGGGGGCAGGGTGAGCAGTTCTTC. This sequence joins TRBV5-1 and TRBJ2-1; TRBD2 matches 9 bases. CDR1 is SGHRS, CDR2 YFSETQ, per germline. The CDR3 is made up of 15 amino acids.

The chain uses TRBV4-1 and TRBJ2-2; 8 bases agree with TRBD1. Germline lookup yields CDR1 MGHRA and CDR2 YSYEKL. V trimming: 3 bases; J trimming: 0 bases; junction bases outside the gene matches: 0. The CDR3 is 15 residues long. This CDR3 is CASSQGQANTGELFF. CDR3 DNA: TGCGCCAGCAGCCAGGGACAGGCGAACACCGGGGAGCTGTTTTTT.